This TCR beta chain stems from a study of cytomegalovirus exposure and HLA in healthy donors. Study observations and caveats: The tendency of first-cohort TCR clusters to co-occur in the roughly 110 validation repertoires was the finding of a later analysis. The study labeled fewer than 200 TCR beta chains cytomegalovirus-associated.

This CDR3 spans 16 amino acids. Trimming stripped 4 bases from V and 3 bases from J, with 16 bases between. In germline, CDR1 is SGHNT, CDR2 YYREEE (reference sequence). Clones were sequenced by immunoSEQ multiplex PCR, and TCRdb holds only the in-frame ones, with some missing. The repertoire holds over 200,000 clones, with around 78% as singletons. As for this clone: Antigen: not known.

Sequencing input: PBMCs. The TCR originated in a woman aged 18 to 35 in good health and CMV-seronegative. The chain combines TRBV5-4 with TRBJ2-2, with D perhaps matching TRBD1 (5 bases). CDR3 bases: TGTGCCAGCAGCCCCCCAGGGTATGAGGACACCGGGGAGCTGTTTTTT. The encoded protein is CASSPPGYEDTGELFF.